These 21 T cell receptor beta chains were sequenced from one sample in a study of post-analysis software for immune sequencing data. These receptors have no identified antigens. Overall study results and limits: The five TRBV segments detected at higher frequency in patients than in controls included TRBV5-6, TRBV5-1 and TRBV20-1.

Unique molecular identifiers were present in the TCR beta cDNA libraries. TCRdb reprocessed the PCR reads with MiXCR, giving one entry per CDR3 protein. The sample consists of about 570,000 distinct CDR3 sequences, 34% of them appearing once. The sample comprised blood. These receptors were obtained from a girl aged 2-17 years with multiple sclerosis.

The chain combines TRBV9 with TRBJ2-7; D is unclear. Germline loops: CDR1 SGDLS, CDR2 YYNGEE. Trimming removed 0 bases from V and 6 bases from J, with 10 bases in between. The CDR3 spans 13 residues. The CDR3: CASSVESDSEQYF. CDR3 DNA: TGTGCCAGCAGCGTAGAATCGGATTCCGAGCAGTACTTC.

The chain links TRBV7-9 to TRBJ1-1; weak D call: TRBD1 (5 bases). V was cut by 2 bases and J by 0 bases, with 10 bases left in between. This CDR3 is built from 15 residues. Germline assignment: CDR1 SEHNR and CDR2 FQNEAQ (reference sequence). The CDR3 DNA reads TGTGCCAGCAGCTTAAAGGGGACGGTGAACACTGAAGCTTTCTTT. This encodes CASSLKGTVNTEAFF.

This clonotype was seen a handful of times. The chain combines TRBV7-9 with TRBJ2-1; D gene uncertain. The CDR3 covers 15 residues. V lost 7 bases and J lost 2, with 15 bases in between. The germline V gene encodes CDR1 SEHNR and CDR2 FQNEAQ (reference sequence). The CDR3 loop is CASMMVAPTYNEQFF. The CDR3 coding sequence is TGTGCCAGCATGATGGTAGCCCCTACCTACAATGAGCAGTTCTTC.

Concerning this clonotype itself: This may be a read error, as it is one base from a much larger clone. The CDR3 DNA follows: TGCGCCAGCAGCTCGTTGGCGGGGACAGGGGCCAAAAACATTCAGTACTTC. It specifies CASSSLAGTGAKNIQYF. V and J are TRBV5-1 and TRBJ2-4; TRBD1 aligns across 9 bases. This CDR3 region has 17 residues. CDR1 is SGHRS and CDR2 is YFSETQ in the germline V gene. Trimming took 3 bases from V and 1 from J; bases not matched to a gene: 8. Full variable domain (rest looked up from reference TRBV5-1 and TRBJ2-4): KAGVTQTPRYLIKTRGQQVTLSCSPISGHRSVSWYQQTPGQGLQFLFEYFSETQRNKGNFPGRFSGRQFSNSRSEMNVSTLELGDSALYLCASSSLAGTGAKNIQYFGAGTRLSVL.

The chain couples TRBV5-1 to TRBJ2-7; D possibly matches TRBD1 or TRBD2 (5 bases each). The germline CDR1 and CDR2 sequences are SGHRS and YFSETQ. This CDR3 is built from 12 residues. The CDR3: CAASLRGGEQYF. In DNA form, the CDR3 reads TGCGCTGCCTCGTTGAGGGGCGGCGAGCAGTACTTC.

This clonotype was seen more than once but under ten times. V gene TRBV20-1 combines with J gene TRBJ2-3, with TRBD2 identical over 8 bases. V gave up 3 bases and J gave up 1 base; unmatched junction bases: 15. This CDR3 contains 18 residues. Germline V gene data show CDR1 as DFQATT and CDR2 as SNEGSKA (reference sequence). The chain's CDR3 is CSASSSGGGTPGTDTQYF. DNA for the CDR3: TGCAGTGCTAGTTCTTCGGGGGGGGGTACCCCCGGCACAGATACGCAGTATTTT.

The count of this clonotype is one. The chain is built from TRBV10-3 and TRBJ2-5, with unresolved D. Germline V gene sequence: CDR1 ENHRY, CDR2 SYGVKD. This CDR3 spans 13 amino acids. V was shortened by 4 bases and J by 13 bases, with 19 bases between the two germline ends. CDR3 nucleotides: TGTGCCATCAGTGGGAACCTCGGCTACGAGTTGTACTTC. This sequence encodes CAISGNLGYELYF.

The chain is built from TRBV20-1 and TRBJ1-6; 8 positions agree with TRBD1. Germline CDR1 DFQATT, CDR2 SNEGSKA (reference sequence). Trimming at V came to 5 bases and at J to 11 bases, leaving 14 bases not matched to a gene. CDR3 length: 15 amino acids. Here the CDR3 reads CSAPPPGTGATPLHF. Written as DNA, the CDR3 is TGCAGTGCTCCTCCCCCGGGGACAGGCGCCACACCCCTCCACTTT.

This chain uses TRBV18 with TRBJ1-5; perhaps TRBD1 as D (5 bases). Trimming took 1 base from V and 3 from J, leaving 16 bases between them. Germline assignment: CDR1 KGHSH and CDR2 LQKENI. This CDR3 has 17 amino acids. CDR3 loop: CASSPQSGTQVNQPQHF. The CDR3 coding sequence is TGTGCCAGCTCACCACAGAGCGGGACTCAAGTCAATCAGCCCCAGCATTTT.

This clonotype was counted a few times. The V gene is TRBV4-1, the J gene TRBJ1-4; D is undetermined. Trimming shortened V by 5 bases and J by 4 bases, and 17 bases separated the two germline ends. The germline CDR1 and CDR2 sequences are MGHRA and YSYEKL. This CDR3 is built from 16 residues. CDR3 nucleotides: TGCGCCAGCAGCTCGGTGATCAACGAGGTTAATGAAAAACTGTTTTTT. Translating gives CASSSVINEVNEKLFF.

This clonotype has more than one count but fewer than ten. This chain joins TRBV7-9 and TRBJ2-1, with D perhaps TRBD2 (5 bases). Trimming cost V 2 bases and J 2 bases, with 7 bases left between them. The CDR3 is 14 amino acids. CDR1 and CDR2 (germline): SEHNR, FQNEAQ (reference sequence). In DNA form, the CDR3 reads TGTGCCAGCAGCTTACCCGGGACCTACAATGAGCAGTTCTTC. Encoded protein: CASSLPGTYNEQFF. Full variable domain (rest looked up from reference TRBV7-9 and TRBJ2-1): DTGVSQNPRHKITKRGQNVTFRCDPISEHNRLYWYRQTLGQGPEFLTYFQNEAQLEKSRLLSDRFSAERPKGSFSTLEIQRTEQGDSAMYLCASSLPGTYNEQFFGPGTRLTVL.

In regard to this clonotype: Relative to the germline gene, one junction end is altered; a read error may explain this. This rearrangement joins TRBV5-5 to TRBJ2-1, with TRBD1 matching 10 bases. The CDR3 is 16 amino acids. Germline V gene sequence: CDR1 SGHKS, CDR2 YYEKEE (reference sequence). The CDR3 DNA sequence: TGTGCCAACAGCTCCGGGACAGGGGTTCTCTACAATGAGCAGTTCTTC. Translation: CANSSGTGVLYNEQFF.

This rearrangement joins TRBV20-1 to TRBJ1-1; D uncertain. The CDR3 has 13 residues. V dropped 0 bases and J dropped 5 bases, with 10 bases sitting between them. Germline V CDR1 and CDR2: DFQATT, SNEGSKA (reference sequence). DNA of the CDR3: TGCAGTGCTAGAGATGGCCCAGATACTGAAGCTTTCTTT. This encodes CSARDGPDTEAFF.

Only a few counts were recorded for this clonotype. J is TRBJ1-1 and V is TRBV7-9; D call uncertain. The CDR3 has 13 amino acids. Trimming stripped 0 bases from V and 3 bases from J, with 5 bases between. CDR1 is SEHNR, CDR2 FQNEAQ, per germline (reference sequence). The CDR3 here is CASSLALDTEAFF. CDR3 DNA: TGTGCCAGCAGCTTAGCTTTGGACACTGAAGCTTTCTTT.

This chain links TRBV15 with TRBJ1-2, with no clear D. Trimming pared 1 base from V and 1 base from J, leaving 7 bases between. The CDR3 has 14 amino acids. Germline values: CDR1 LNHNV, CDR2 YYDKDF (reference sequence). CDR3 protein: CATSRARNNYGYTF. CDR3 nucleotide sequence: TGTGCCACCAGCAGAGCCCGTAATAACTATGGCTACACCTTC.

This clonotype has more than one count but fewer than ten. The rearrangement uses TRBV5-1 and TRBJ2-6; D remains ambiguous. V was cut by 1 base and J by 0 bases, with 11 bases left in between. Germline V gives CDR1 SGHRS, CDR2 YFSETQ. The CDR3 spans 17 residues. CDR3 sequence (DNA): TGCGCCAGCAGCTTGTATGGGGTCGGCTCTGGGGCCAACGTCCTGACTTTC. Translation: CASSLYGVGSGANVLTF.

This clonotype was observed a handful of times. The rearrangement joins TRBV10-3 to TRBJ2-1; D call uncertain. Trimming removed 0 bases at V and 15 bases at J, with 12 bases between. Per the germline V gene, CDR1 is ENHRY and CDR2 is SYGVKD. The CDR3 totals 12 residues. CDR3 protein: CAISESRSLLFF. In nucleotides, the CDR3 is TGTGCCATCAGTGAGTCCAGGAGCTTACTGTTCTTC.

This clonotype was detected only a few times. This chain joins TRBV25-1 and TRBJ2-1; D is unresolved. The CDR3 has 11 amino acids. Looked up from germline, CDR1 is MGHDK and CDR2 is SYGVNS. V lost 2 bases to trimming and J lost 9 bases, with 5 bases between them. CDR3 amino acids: CASSERFEQFF. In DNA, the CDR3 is TGTGCCAGCAGTGAAAGGTTTGAGCAGTTCTTC.

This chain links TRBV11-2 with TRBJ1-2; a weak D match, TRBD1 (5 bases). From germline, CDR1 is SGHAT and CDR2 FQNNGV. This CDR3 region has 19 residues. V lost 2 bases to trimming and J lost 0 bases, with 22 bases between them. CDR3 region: CASSLSFPSKGRANYGYTF. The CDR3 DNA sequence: TGTGCCAGCAGCTTAAGCTTCCCCTCCAAGGGGAGAGCTAACTATGGCTACACCTTC.

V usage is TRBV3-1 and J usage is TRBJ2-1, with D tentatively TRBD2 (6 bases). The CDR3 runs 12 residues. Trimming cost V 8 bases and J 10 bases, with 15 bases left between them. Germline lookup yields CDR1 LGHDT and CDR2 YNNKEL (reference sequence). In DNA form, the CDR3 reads TGTGCCAGCGCGCAAATAGCGGAGGAGCAGTTCTTC. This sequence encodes CASAQIAEEQFF.

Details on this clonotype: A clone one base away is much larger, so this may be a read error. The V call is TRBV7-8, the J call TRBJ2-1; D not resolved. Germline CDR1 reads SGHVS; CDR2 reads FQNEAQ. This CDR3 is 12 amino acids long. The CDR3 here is CARSLSGVEQFF. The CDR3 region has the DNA TGTGCCCGCAGCTTAAGTGGGGTGGAGCAGTTCTTC.